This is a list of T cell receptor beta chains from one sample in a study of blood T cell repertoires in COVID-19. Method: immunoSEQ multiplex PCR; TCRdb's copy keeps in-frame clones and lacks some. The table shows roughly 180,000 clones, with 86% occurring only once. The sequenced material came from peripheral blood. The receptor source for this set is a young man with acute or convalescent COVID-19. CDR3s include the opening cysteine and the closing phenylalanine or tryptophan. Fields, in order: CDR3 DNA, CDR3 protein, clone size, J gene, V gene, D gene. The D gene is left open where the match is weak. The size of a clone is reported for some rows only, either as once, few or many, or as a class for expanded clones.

CDR3 DNA: TGTGCCAGCACAGACACAGGGAGAAACACAGATACGCAGTATTTT
CDR3 protein: CASTDTGRNTDTQYF
clone size: once
J gene: TRBJ2-3
V gene: TRBV2
D gene: -

CDR3 DNA: TGTGCCAGTAGGCTCCGACAGGGGGCGGATGAAAAACTGTTTTTT
CDR3 protein: CASRLRQGADEKLFF
clone size: -
J gene: TRBJ1-4
V gene: TRBV19
D gene: TRBD1

CDR3 DNA: TGTGCCAGCAGTAGACAGGGAGAAAATTCACCCCTCCACTTT
CDR3 protein: CASSRQGENSPLHF
clone size: -
J gene: TRBJ1-6
V gene: TRBV6-6
D gene: TRBD1

CDR3 DNA: TGTGCCAGCAGTTCCCTGACAGGCTCCTATAATTCACCCCTCCACTTT
CDR3 protein: CASSSLTGSYNSPLHF
clone size: -
J gene: TRBJ1-6
V gene: TRBV6-5
D gene: -

CDR3 DNA: TGTGCCCCTCGTCCCCGTAACGACCCGGGTGAAAAACTGTTTTTT
CDR3 protein: CAPRPRNDPGEKLFF
clone size: -
J gene: TRBJ1-4
V gene: TRBV30
D gene: -

CDR3 DNA: TGTGCCAGCAGATCTAACGACAGGGGCTATGGCTACACCTTC
CDR3 protein: CASRSNDRGYGYTF
clone size: -
J gene: TRBJ1-2
V gene: TRBV7-2
D gene: TRBD1

CDR3 DNA: TGCAGCGTTCGGACAGGGGACAATGAGCAGTTCTTC
CDR3 protein: CSVRTGDNEQFF
clone size: -
J gene: TRBJ2-1
V gene: TRBV29-1
D gene: TRBD1

CDR3 DNA: TGCAGCGTTGTCGTGTACCAAGAGACCCAGTACTTC
CDR3 protein: CSVVVYQETQYF
clone size: -
J gene: TRBJ2-5
V gene: TRBV29-1
D gene: -

CDR3 DNA: TGTGCCACCAGTGACCCCCTAGGTCGCGAGCTACAAGAGACCCAGTACTTC
CDR3 protein: CATSDPLGRELQETQYF
clone size: -
J gene: TRBJ2-5
V gene: TRBV24-1
D gene: -

CDR3 DNA: TGTGCCAGCAGTTCACCCCGTGGGACAGGTGGAAACACCATATATTTT
CDR3 protein: CASSSPRGTGGNTIYF
clone size: few
J gene: TRBJ1-3
V gene: TRBV28
D gene: TRBD1

CDR3 DNA: TGCGCCAGCAGCCAAGATCCCGTCTATCAGCCCCAGCATTTT
CDR3 protein: CASSQDPVYQPQHF
clone size: few
J gene: TRBJ1-5
V gene: TRBV4-1
D gene: -

CDR3 DNA: TGTGCCAGCAGCGTAGAAGGAACAGGCGGTGGCTATGGCTACACCTTC
CDR3 protein: CASSVEGTGGGYGYTF
clone size: -
J gene: TRBJ1-2
V gene: TRBV9
D gene: -

CDR3 DNA: TGTGCTAGTGGCCCACTAGCGGGGATTTACAATGAGCAGTTCTTC
CDR3 protein: CASGPLAGIYNEQFF
clone size: -
J gene: TRBJ2-1
V gene: TRBV12-5
D gene: TRBD2

CDR3 DNA: TGTGCCAGCAGCTCCTTTCCGGGACAGATCTCTAACTATGGCTACACCTTC
CDR3 protein: CASSSFPGQISNYGYTF
clone size: -
J gene: TRBJ1-2
V gene: TRBV11-2
D gene: TRBD1

CDR3 DNA: TGTGCCAGCAGTCGAGGCAGGGGGACCCCCTTGAAGGAAAACATTCAGTACTTC
CDR3 protein: CASSRGRGTPLKENIQYF
clone size: -
J gene: TRBJ2-4
V gene: TRBV28
D gene: TRBD1

CDR3 DNA: TGTGCCAGCAGCCTCCGGGCGGGCATCACTGAAGCTTTCTTT
CDR3 protein: CASSLRAGITEAFF
clone size: -
J gene: TRBJ1-1
V gene: TRBV7-2
D gene: -

CDR3 DNA: TGCGCCAGCAGCTTGACTAGCGGGGTTACCGGGGAGCTGTTTTTT
CDR3 protein: CASSLTSGVTGELFF
clone size: -
J gene: TRBJ2-2
V gene: TRBV5-1
D gene: TRBD2

CDR3 DNA: TGCGCCAGCAGCTTTGGACTAGCGGGATGGGAGACCCAGTACTTC
CDR3 protein: CASSFGLAGWETQYF
clone size: -
J gene: TRBJ2-5
V gene: TRBV5-1
D gene: TRBD2

CDR3 DNA: TGTGCCAGCAGCTTAGCAGGACTTGTCACTGAAGCTTTCTTT
CDR3 protein: CASSLAGLVTEAFF
clone size: -
J gene: TRBJ1-1
V gene: TRBV7-9
D gene: -

CDR3 DNA: TGTGCCAGCAGTTTTACGGATGAGCAGTTCTTC
CDR3 protein: CASSFTDEQFF
clone size: -
J gene: TRBJ2-1
V gene: TRBV12-3/TRBV12-4
D gene: -

CDR3 DNA: TGTGCCAGCAGCGGGGGGGCACGGATCTCTGGAAACACCATATATTTT
CDR3 protein: CASSGGARISGNTIYF
clone size: -
J gene: TRBJ1-3
V gene: TRBV5-8
D gene: -

CDR3 DNA: TGTGCCAGTAGTATGGGACAGGAAGCTTTCTTT
CDR3 protein: CASSMGQEAFF
clone size: -
J gene: TRBJ1-1
V gene: TRBV19
D gene: TRBD1

CDR3 DNA: TGTGCCAGCAGTGACAGATATCAGCCCCAGCATTTT
CDR3 protein: CASSDRYQPQHF
clone size: once
J gene: TRBJ1-5
V gene: TRBV6-1
D gene: -